This is a list of T cell receptor beta chains from one sample in a study of T-cell memory formation after mild COVID-19. Via MiXCR, TCRdb re-called the 5' RACE reads, giving one row per CDR3 protein. This table holds 350,000 or so distinct CDR3 sequences, around a fifth found once. Source material: PBMCs or a T cell subset sorted from them (not recorded which). Receptors originate from a young man who had mild COVID-19 (a few samples of this study predate the infection). Cell type and time point are not known. CDR3s include the opening cysteine and the closing phenylalanine or tryptophan. Each record gives: clone size, V gene, J gene, D gene, CDR3 protein, CDR3 DNA. A D gene is named only where the DNA matches it firmly. A clone size is listed for some rows: how often the clone was seen (once, few, many), or a class if it is expanded.

-	TRBV5-4	TRBJ1-6	-	CASSSQTGRNSPLHF	TGTGCCAGCAGCTCCCAGACAGGTCGAAATTCACCCCTCCACTTT
few	TRBV20-1	TRBJ1-2	-	CSARRTRGYTF	TGCAGTGCTAGGAGAACCAGAGGCTACACCTTC
-	TRBV7-2	TRBJ1-2	-	CASRSASLLGYTF	TGTGCCAGCAGGTCGGCATCCCTCCTTGGCTACACCTTC
-	TRBV9	TRBJ2-1	-	CASSASGAAYNEQFF	TGTGCCAGCAGCGCAAGTGGCGCTGCCTACAATGAGCAGTTCTTC
-	TRBV5-1	TRBJ2-3	-	CATAVRGGTTDTQYF	TGCGCCACCGCCGTCCGAGGGGGAACGACAGATACGCAGTATTTT
-	TRBV9	TRBJ1-1	-	CASSVGAGSTEAFF	TGTGCCAGCAGCGTAGGAGCGGGTTCCACTGAAGCTTTCTTT
-	TRBV12-3/TRBV12-4	TRBJ2-1	-	CASEIRSFHEQFF	TGTGCCAGCGAGATCCGTAGCTTCCATGAGCAGTTCTTC
few	TRBV7-6	TRBJ2-5	-	CASSSIRGREIETQYF	TGTGCCAGCAGCTCCATAAGGGGCAGGGAAATAGAGACCCAGTACTTC
few	TRBV6-5	TRBJ2-7	TRBD2	CASRKAGGEQYF	TGTGCCAGCAGAAAGGCGGGAGGCGAGCAGTACTTC
many	TRBV7-2	TRBJ2-3	-	CASSLGGTTDTQYF	TGTGCCAGCAGCTTGGGCGGGACCACAGATACGCAGTATTTT
-	TRBV7-2	TRBJ1-1	-	CASSFRGAEAFF	TGTGCCAGCAGCTTCCGGGGGGCTGAAGCTTTCTTT
many	TRBV7-2	TRBJ1-4	-	CASSLAWQPNEKLFF	TGTGCCAGCAGCTTAGCATGGCAGCCGAATGAAAAACTGTTTTTT
few	TRBV12-3/TRBV12-4	TRBJ1-4	-	CASSLSGPSSEKLFF	TGTGCCAGCAGTTTGTCCGGACCCTCCTCAGAAAAACTGTTTTTT
-	TRBV4-1	TRBJ2-5	TRBD2	CASSQEWASGGLGTQYF	TGCGCCAGCAGCCAAGAATGGGCTAGCGGGGGTTTAGGGACCCAGTACTTC
-	TRBV7-2	TRBJ2-3	-	CASSLRVSTDTQYF	TGTGCCAGCAGCTTGCGGGTTTCCACAGATACGCAGTATTTT
-	TRBV27	TRBJ2-7	-	CASSRWTRSGYEQYF	TGTGCCAGCAGTCGATGGACTCGAAGCGGCTACGAGCAGTACTTC